This T cell receptor (beta chain) comes out of a study of CD8 T cells in ankylosing spondylitis. Points from the study as a whole: Those disease-linked clones were CD8+; they were also relatively rare in peripheral blood. Previous work reported some of these motif variants in the synovial fluid and blood of reactive arthritis. The study identified a TCR beta motif of several highly homologous variants that appeared characteristic of ankylosing spondylitis blood.

Using quantitative 5'-RACE with molecular barcodes, the authors made TCR beta libraries. Via MiXCR, TCRdb re-called the 5' RACE reads, giving one row per CDR3 protein. The repertoire holds around 770,000 distinct CDR3 sequences, with roughly 19% as singletons. The CDR3 is 14 amino acids. V dropped 10 bases and J dropped 7 bases, with 20 bases sitting between them. The germline V gene has CDR1 SEHNR and CDR2 FQNEAQ (reference sequence). This clonotype showed up just a few times. Its matching antigen is unknown. Material: blood, either unsorted or a sorted T cell fraction (not recorded which). The chain links TRBV7-9 to TRBJ2-1; D is uncertain. The TCR sequence derives from a male donor with ankylosing spondylitis. CDR3: CANTLDGLPNEQFF. The CDR3 region has the DNA TGTGCCAACACACTTGATGGTCTTCCTAATGAGCAGTTCTTC.